The 11 T cell receptor beta chains listed next were all sequenced from one sample in a study of T cells in localized non-small cell lung cancer. Assay: immunoSEQ multiplex PCR; the TCRdb copy retains only in-frame clones and omits some. The profile shows about 2,200 clones, about 30% of them singletons. The source material was normal lung tissue next to the tumor, sampled before any cancer treatment. The receptors stem from a man between 40 and 70 years old with stage III lung adenocarcinoma.

The chain combines TRBV9 with TRBJ2-7; D possibly corresponds to TRBD1 (6 bases). CDR3 length: 14 residues. V lost 0 bases, J lost 4 bases, and 11 bases lay in between. The V gene's germline CDR1 is SGDLS and CDR2 YYNGEE. For the CDR3, the DNA is TGTGCCAGCAGCGTAGCTGACAGGACGTACGAGCAGTACTTC. It encodes CASSVADRTYEQYF.

This clone was found a few times. The chain employs TRBV6-8 and TRBJ1-5; 9 nucleotides align to TRBD1. The CDR3 spans 12 residues. Germline CDR1 MNHGY, CDR2 SAAAGT. The V and J ends lost 11 bases and 2 bases, in that order; junction bases with no gene match: 1. The CDR3 DNA follows: TGTGCCCGACAGGGGGGCAATCAGCCCCAGCATTTT. Protein sequence: CARQGGNQPQHF.

V usage is TRBV18 and J usage is TRBJ2-2; no firm D call. Trimming took 0 bases from V and 5 from J, leaving 4 bases between them. The germline V gene has CDR1 KGHSH and CDR2 LQKENI. The CDR3 sequence is 13 residues long. The CDR3: CASSPPGTGELFF. DNA of the CDR3: TGTGCCAGCTCACCACCCGGGACCGGGGAGCTGTTTTTT.

This clone has a handful of counts. The rearrangement links TRBV15 to TRBJ2-1, with 7 nucleotides matching TRBD1. CDR3 length: 15 amino acids. From germline, CDR1 is LNHNV and CDR2 YYDKDF (reference sequence). Trimming cost V 3 bases and J 3 bases; bases outside gene matches: 5. The CDR3 DNA follows: TGTGCCACCAGCAGTATGACAGGGAGCTACAATGAGCAGTTCTTC. This gives the protein CATSSMTGSYNEQFF.

Judged by abundance, this clone is medium-sized. The genes are TRBV6-1 and TRBJ1-4, with D possibly being TRBD1 (6 bases). The ends were cut back, 1 base at V and 7 bases at J, with 13 bases in the middle. Germline V gene sequence: CDR1 MNHNS, CDR2 SASEGT. The CDR3 is 15 residues long. The CDR3: CASSEGRGGVEKLFF. Written as DNA, the CDR3 is TGTGCCAGCAGTGAAGGCAGGGGAGGGGTTGAAAAACTGTTTTTT.

Judged by abundance, this clone is medium-sized (0.01 to 0.1%). V and J are TRBV9 and TRBJ2-1, with D perhaps matching TRBD2 (6 bases). CDR3 length: 15 residues. Germline V gene data show CDR1 as SGDLS and CDR2 as YYNGEE. V lost 5 bases, J lost 7 bases, and 19 bases lay in between. In nucleotides, the CDR3 is TGTGCCAGCAGTCCCTTCGGGGGAGGTGGTAATGAGCAGTTCTTC. It translates to CASSPFGGGGNEQFF.

The table lists this clone with a few counts. The rearrangement links TRBV6-8 to TRBJ2-1; TRBD2 aligns across 7 bases. The trim removed 6 bases at V and 9 bases at J, leaving 14 bases unmatched. Germline CDR1 MNHGY, CDR2 SAAAGT. The CDR3 covers 15 residues. The CDR3 reads CASSHDWGEGSEQFF. CDR3 DNA sequence: TGTGCCAGCAGCCATGACTGGGGGGAGGGGAGTGAGCAGTTCTTC.

The chain couples TRBV18 to TRBJ1-1, with 7 positions matching TRBD1. The V gene end was trimmed by 4 bases and the J gene end by 4 bases; junction bases not matched to a gene: 9. The germline V gene has CDR1 KGHSH and CDR2 LQKENI. This CDR3 comprises 15 residues. The CDR3, as DNA: TGTGCCAGCTCACGTTCGAGACAGGGAACCACTGAAGCTTTCTTT. Translating gives CASSRSRQGTTEAFF. Looking up the rest from reference TRBV18 and TRBJ1-1 gives the full variable domain: NAGVMQNPRHLVRRRGQEARLRCSPMKGHSHVYWYRQLPEEGLKFMVYLQKENIIDESGMPKERFSAEFPKEGPSILRIQQVVRGDSAAYFCASSRSRQGTTEAFFGQGTRLTVV.

V is TRBV6-8 and J is TRBJ1-2; D is unclear. The germline CDR1 and CDR2 sequences are MNHGY and SAAAGT. V was shortened by 5 bases and J by 4 bases, with 11 bases between the two germline ends. CDR3 length: 13 residues. DNA of the CDR3: TGTGCCAGCAGTGAGTGGGGAGTCTATGGCTACACCTTC. It is translated as CASSEWGVYGYTF.

In this sample, this clone turned up a few times. This chain links TRBV11-3 with TRBJ1-1; possibly TRBD1 for D (5 bases). This CDR3 region has 15 residues. Looked up from germline, CDR1 is SGHNT and CDR2 is YENEEA. The ends were cut back, 5 bases at V and 4 bases at J, with 17 bases in the middle. The CDR3 here is CASSPRGSLSTEAFF. CDR3 bases: TGTGCCAGCAGCCCCCGGGGCAGTTTGAGCACTGAAGCTTTCTTT. The full variable domain, in which reference TRBV11-3 and TRBJ1-1 provide the parts outside the CDR3, is EAGVVQSPRYKIIEKKQPVAFWCNPISGHNTLYWYLQNLGQGPELLIRYENEEAVDDSQLPKDRFSAERLKGVDSTLKIQPAELGDSAVYLCASSPRGSLSTEAFFGQGTRLTVV.

V usage is TRBV11-3 and J usage is TRBJ1-3, with TRBD1 as a possible D gene (5 bases). Looked up from germline, CDR1 is SGHNT and CDR2 is YENEEA. The CDR3 is 14 residues long. Trimming cost V 2 bases and J 4 bases, with 9 bases left between them. The DNA for the CDR3 is TGTGCCAGCAGCTTACAGGGCTTGGGAAACACCATATATTTT. It is translated as CASSLQGLGNTIYF.